In its sample, the clone carrying this T cell receptor (beta chain) was seen many times. Its antigen is still unknown. The data originate from a study of spatial heterogeneity in lung cancer. Study at large: Matched bulk RNA-seq gave a T cell module score that correlated strongly with tumor-region TCR transcript counts.

TCRdb ran MiXCR on the 5' RACE reads and lists one entry per CDR3 protein. This sample carries 20,000 to 30,000 distinct CDR3 sequences, roughly 10% of them seen once, and the ten largest clones take around 7.7%. As for time point: sample taken at primary tumor resection. Unsorted whole RNA of tumor, nontumor lung or frozen PBMC was sequenced. The study, taken as a whole, reports: Mutation tallies in tumors tracked expanded intratumoral alpha and beta TCR counts.

Germline CDR1 MDHEN, CDR2 SYDVKM. The V end was cut by 4 bases, the J end by 4 bases, with 10 bases between. The CDR3 consists of 13 residues. The sequencing used lung tumor tissue, collected at surgery. The clonotype was recovered from a male donor with early-stage non-small cell lung cancer. The rearrangement uses TRBV28 and TRBJ1-1, with TRBD1 as a possible D gene (5 bases). The CDR3 here is CASSYRRGTEAFF. The CDR3 DNA follows: TGTGCCAGCAGTTACAGGAGAGGCACTGAAGCTTTCTTT.